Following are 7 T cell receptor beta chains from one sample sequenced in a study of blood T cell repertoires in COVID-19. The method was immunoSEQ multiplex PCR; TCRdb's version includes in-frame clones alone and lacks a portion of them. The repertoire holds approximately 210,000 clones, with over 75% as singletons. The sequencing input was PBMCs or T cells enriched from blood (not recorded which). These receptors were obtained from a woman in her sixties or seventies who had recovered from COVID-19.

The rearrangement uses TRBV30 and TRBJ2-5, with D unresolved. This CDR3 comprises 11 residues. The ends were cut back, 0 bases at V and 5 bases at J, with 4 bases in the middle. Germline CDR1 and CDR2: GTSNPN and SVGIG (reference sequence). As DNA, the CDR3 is TGTGCCTGGAGTGTCGGGGAGACCCAGTACTTC. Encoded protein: CAWSVGETQYF.

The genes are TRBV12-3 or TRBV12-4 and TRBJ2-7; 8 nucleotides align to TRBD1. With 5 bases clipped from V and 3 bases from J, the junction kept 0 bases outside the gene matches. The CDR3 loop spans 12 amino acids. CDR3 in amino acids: CASSGQGYEQYF. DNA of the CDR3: TGTGCCAGCAGTGGACAGGGCTACGAGCAGTACTTC.

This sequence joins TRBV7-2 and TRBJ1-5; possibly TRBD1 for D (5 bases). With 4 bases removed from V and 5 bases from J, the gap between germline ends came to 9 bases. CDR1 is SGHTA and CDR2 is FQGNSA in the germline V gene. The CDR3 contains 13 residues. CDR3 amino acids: CASSSGQYQPQHF. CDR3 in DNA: TGTGCCAGCAGCTCAGGACAATATCAGCCCCAGCATTTT.

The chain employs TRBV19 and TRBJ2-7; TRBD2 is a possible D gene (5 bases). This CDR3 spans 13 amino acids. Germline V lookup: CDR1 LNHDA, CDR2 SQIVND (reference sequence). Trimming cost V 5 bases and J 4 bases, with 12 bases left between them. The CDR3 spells CASSGRDRYEQYF. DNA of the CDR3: TGTGCCAGTAGTGGCCGGGATCGGTACGAGCAGTACTTC. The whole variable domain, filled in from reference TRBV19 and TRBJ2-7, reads DGGITQSPKYLFRKEGQNVTLSCEQNLNHDAMYWYRQDPGQGLRLIYYSQIVNDFQKGDIAEGYSVSREKKESFPLTVTSAQKNPTAFYLCASSGRDRYEQYFGPGTRLTVT.

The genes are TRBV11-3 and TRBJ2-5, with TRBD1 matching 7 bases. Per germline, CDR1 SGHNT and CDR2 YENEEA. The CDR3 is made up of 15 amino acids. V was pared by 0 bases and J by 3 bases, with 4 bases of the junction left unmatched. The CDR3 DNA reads TGTGCCAGCAGCTTAGATGGGACAGCTGAAGAGACCCAGTACTTC. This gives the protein CASSLDGTAEETQYF. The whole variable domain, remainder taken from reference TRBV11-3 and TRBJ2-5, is EAGVVQSPRYKIIEKKQPVAFWCNPISGHNTLYWYLQNLGQGPELLIRYENEEAVDDSQLPKDRFSAERLKGVDSTLKIQPAELGDSAVYLCASSLDGTAEETQYFGPGTRLLVL.

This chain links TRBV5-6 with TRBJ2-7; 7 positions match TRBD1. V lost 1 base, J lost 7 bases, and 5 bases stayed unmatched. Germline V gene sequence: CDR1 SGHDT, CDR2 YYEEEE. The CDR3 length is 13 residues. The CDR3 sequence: CASSLYRGSEQYF. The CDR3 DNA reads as TGTGCCAGCAGCTTGTACAGGGGCTCGGAGCAGTACTTC.

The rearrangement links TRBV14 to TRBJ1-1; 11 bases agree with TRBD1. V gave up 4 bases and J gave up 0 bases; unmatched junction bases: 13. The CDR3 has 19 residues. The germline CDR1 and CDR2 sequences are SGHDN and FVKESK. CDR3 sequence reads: CASSPLNPDRGRMNTEAFF. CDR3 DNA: TGTGCCAGCAGCCCATTAAACCCGGACAGGGGGCGTATGAACACTGAAGCTTTCTTT.